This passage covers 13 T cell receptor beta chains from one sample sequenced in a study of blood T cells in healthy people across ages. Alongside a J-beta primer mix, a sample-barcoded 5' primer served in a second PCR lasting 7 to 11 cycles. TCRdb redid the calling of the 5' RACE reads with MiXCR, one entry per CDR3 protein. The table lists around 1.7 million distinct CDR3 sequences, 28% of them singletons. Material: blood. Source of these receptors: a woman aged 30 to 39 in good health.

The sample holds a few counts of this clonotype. The chain's CDR3 is CASSLGTTDNSPLHF. CDR3 bases: TGTGCCAGCAGCTTAGGGACGACGGATAATTCACCCCTCCACTTT. The chain joins TRBV7-2 to TRBJ1-6; D not resolved. V was cut by 1 base and J by 5 bases, with 9 bases left in between. CDR1 is SGHTA, CDR2 FQGNSA, per germline. This CDR3 comprises 15 residues.

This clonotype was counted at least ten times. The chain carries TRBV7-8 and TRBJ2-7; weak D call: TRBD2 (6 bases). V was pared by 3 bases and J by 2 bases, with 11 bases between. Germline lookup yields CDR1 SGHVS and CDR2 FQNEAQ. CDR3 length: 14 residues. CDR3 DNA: TGTGCCAGCAGCTTTCGGGACTCCCCCTACGAGCAGTACTTC. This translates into CASSFRDSPYEQYF. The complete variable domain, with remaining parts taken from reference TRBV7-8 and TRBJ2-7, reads GAGVSQSPRYKVAKRGQDVALRCDPISGHVSLFWYQQALGQGPEFLTYFQNEAQLDKSGLPSDRFFAERPEGSVSTLKIQRTQQEDSAVYLCASSFRDSPYEQYFGPGTRLTVT.

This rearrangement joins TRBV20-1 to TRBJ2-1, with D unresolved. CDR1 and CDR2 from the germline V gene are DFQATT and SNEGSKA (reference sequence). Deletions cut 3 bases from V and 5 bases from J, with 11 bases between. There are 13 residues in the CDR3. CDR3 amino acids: CSARVCQNNEQFF. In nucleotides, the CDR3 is TGCAGTGCTAGGGTGTGTCAAAACAATGAGCAGTTCTTC.

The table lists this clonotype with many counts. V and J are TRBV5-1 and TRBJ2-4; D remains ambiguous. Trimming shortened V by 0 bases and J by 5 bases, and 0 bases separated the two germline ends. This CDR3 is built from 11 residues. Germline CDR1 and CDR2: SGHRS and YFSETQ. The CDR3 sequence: CASSLENIQYF. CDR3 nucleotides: TGCGCCAGCAGCTTGGAAAACATTCAGTACTTC.

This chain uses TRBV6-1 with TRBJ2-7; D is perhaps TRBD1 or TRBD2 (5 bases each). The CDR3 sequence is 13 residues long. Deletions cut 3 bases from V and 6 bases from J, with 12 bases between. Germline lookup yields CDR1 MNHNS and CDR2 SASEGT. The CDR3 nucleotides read TGTGCCAGCAGTGAGGAGAGGGGTACCGAGCAGTACTTC. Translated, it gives CASSEERGTEQYF.

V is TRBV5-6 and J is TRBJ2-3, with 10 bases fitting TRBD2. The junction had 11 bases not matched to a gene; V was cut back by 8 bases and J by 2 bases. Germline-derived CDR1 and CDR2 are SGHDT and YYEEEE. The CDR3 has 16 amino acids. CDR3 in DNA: TGTGCCAGTAACCTAATAGCGGGGGGCGACACAGATACGCAGTATTTT. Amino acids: CASNLIAGGDTDTQYF.

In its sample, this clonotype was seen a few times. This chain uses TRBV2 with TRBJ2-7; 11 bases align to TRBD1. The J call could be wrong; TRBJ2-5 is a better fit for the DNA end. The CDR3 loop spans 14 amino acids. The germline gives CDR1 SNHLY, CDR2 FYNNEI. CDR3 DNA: TGTGCCAGCAGAAAAAGGACAGGGGGCGAGACCCAGTACTTC. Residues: CASRKRTGGETQYF.

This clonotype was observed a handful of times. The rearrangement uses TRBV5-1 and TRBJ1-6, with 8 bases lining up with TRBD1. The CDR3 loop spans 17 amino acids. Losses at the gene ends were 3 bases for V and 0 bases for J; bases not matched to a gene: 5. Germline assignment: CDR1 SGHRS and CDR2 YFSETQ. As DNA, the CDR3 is TGCGCCAGCAGCTGGACAGGGAGGAGCTCCTATAATTCACCCCTCCACTTT. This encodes CASSWTGRSSYNSPLHF. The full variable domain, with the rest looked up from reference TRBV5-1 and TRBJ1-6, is KAGVTQTPRYLIKTRGQQVTLSCSPISGHRSVSWYQQTPGQGLQFLFEYFSETQRNKGNFPGRFSGRQFSNSRSEMNVSTLELGDSALYLCASSWTGRSSYNSPLHFGNGTRLTVT.

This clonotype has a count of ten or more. Here the CDR3 DNA reads TGTGCCAGCAGCTTTGCGGGAAACCAAGAGACCCAGTACTTC. This sequence encodes CASSFAGNQETQYF. This chain joins TRBV7-3 and TRBJ2-5, with a weak D call TRBD2 (6 bases). This CDR3 is built from 14 residues. Trimming stripped 3 bases from V and 0 bases from J, with 8 bases between. Germline V gene data show CDR1 as SGHTA and CDR2 as FQGTGA.

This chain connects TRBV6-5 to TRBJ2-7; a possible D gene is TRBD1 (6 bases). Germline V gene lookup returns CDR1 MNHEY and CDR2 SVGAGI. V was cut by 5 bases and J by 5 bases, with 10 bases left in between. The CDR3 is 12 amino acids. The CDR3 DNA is TGTGCCAGCAGTGGCAACAGGGACGAGCAGTACTTC. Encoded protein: CASSGNRDEQYF.

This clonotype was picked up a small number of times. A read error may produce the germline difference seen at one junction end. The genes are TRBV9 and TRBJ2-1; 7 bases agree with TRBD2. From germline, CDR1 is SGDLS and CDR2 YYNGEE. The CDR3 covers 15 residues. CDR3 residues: CASSVDSGPYNGQFF. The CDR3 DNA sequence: TGTGCCAGCAGCGTAGATAGCGGGCCCTACAATGGGCAGTTCTTC.

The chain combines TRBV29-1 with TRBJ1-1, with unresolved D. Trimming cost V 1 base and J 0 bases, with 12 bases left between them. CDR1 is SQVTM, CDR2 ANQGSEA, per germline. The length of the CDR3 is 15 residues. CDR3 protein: CSVEGRHGLNTEAFF. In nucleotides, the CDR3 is TGCAGCGTTGAAGGGAGGCACGGCCTGAACACTGAAGCTTTCTTT.

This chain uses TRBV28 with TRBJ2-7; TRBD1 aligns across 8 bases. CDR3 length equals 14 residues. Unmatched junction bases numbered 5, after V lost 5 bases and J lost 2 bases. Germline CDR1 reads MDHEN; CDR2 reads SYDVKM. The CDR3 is CASSRRGLTYEQYF. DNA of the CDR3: TGTGCCAGCAGTCGCAGGGGGCTGACCTACGAGCAGTACTTC. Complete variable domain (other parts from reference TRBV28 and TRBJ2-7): DVKVTQSSRYLVKRTGEKVFLECVQDMDHENMFWYRQDPGLGLRLIYFSYDVKMKEKGDIPEGYSVSREKKERFSLILESASTNQTSMYLCASSRRGLTYEQYFGPGTRLTVT.